Presented here are 17 T cell receptor beta chains from one specimen sequenced in a study of post-analysis software for immune sequencing data. The authors incorporated unique molecular identifiers into the TCR beta cDNA libraries. TCRdb called the PCR reads again in MiXCR, with one record for every CDR3 protein. The sample contains 750,000 to 950,000 distinct CDR3 sequences, 53% of which appear only once. Their antigens are not known. Study-wide points: Controls showed lower frequencies than patients for several TRBV segments, and TRBV5-6, TRBV5-1 and TRBV20-1 were among these.

Sequencing input: blood. The receptors shown here come from a girl under 18 with multiple sclerosis.

The V and J genes are TRBV29-1 and TRBJ2-1, with TRBD2 matching over 14 bases. The CDR3 runs to 16 residues. Per the germline V gene, CDR1 is SQVTM and CDR2 is ANQGSEA. Trimming at V came to 8 bases and at J to 2 bases, leaving 8 bases not matched to a gene. The CDR3 DNA reads TGCAGCTCCCAGACTAGCGGGGGGGCGACCTACAATGAGCAGTTCTTC. This codes for CSSQTSGGATYNEQFF.

This clonotype was picked up a small number of times. The chain carries TRBV7-2 and TRBJ2-1; D remains ambiguous. This CDR3 spans 13 amino acids. CDR1 and CDR2 from the germline V gene are SGHTA and FQGNSA. The V end was cut by 4 bases, the J end by 7 bases, with 11 bases between. The CDR3 reads CASSSPRLNEQFF. The CDR3 DNA reads TGTGCCAGCAGCTCCCCGAGGTTGAATGAGCAGTTCTTC.

This chain joins TRBV19 and TRBJ2-7; TRBD2 agrees at 12 bases. Germline V CDR1 and CDR2: LNHDA, SQIVND (reference sequence). The ends lost 6 bases at V and 7 bases at J; junction bases unmatched: 7. The CDR3 spans 14 residues. This chain's CDR3 is CASRLAGGYNEQYF. The DNA of the CDR3 is TGTGCCAGTAGACTAGCGGGAGGCTACAATGAGCAGTACTTC.

The genes are TRBV29-1 and TRBJ2-7; D unclear. V lost 3 bases and J 4 bases, leaving 7 bases between the germline ends. Germline V gives CDR1 SQVTM, CDR2 ANQGSEA. CDR3 length: 11 amino acids. For the CDR3, the DNA is TGCAGCGTTGAGTTTTCATACGAGCAGTACTTC. It codes for CSVEFSYEQYF.

This chain connects TRBV27 to TRBJ2-7; tentative D call: TRBD2 (5 bases). This CDR3 region has 14 residues. The V gene's germline CDR1 is MNHEY and CDR2 SMNVEV (reference sequence). Between the trimmed V and J ends, which lost 5 bases and 0 bases, there was a span of 11 bases. The CDR3 sequence is CASSGLSNSYEQYF. The CDR3, as DNA: TGTGCCAGCAGTGGACTTAGTAACTCCTACGAGCAGTACTTC.

This clonotype was seen ten or more times. The V gene is TRBV28, the J gene TRBJ1-5, with TRBD1 as a possible D gene (5 bases). CDR1 MDHEN and CDR2 SYDVKM come from the germline V gene. V shed 5 bases and J shed 6 bases, with 17 bases lying between them. This CDR3 has 15 amino acids. As DNA, the CDR3 is TGTGCCAGCAGTGTCGCGGGGGATGGGGGTCAGCCCCAGCATTTT. It translates to CASSVAGDGGQPQHF.

This clonotype occurred a few times. The chain combines TRBV7-9 with TRBJ1-5; D ambiguous. The germline CDR1 and CDR2 sequences are SEHNR and FQNEAQ (reference sequence). The length of the CDR3 is 14 residues. V lost 5 bases and J 1 base, leaving 9 bases between the germline ends. The CDR3 DNA sequence: TGTGCCAGCAGCCCCCATCAAAGCAATCAGCCCCAGCATTTT. It yields the protein CASSPHQSNQPQHF.

There are a few counts of this clonotype. V gene TRBV29-1 combines with J gene TRBJ2-1, with 12 bases matching TRBD2. The V segment lost 2 bases and the J segment 1 base; nucleotides outside the gene matches: 9. The CDR3 has 18 amino acids. The germline CDR1 and CDR2 sequences are SQVTM and ANQGSEA. The CDR3 region is CSVEKPGLAGISYNEQFF. The CDR3, as DNA: TGCAGCGTTGAAAAACCCGGACTAGCGGGGATTTCCTACAATGAGCAGTTCTTC.

CDR3 protein: CASSPGTASSYNEQFF. As DNA, the CDR3 is TGTGCCAGCAGCCCCGGGACAGCAAGCTCCTACAATGAGCAGTTCTTC. The chain couples TRBV9 to TRBJ2-1; 7 bases are shared with TRBD1. V dropped 4 bases and J dropped 0; count of bases not matched to a gene: 7. Germline V gives CDR1 SGDLS, CDR2 YYNGEE. The CDR3 runs 16 residues. Full variable domain (missing parts from reference TRBV9 and TRBJ2-1): DSGVTQTPKHLITATGQRVTLRCSPRSGDLSVYWYQQSLDQGLQFLIQYYNGEERAKGNILERFSAQQFPDLHSELNLSSLELGDSALYFCASSPGTASSYNEQFFGPGTRLTVL.

The chain uses TRBV4-1 and TRBJ1-2; D gene ambiguous. This CDR3 is built from 15 residues. Germline V gene data show CDR1 as MGHRA and CDR2 as YSYEKL. The V and J ends lost 4 bases and 0 bases respectively, with 12 bases between them. CDR3 region: CASSLEGLANYGYTF. The CDR3 DNA reads as TGCGCCAGCAGCCTCGAGGGCCTAGCTAACTATGGCTACACCTTC.

The chain employs TRBV20-1 and TRBJ2-5; 11 bases align to TRBD2. V shed 5 bases, J shed 7 bases, and the junction held 12 bases outside the gene matches. Germline CDR1 is DFQATT and CDR2 is SNEGSKA (reference sequence). CDR3 size: 15 residues. The CDR3 here is CSAEATSGSRATQYF. CDR3 DNA: TGCAGTGCTGAGGCTACTAGCGGGAGTCGGGCGACCCAGTACTTC.

This sequence joins TRBV11-2 and TRBJ2-4; D is unclear. CDR1 and CDR2 from the germline V gene are SGHAT and FQNNGV. V gave up 1 base and J gave up 13 bases, with 14 bases separating them. The CDR3 totals 13 residues. This chain's CDR3 is CASSLVSALEQYF. The CDR3 region has the DNA TGTGCCAGCAGCTTAGTTTCTGCCTTGGAGCAGTACTTC.

The rearrangement joins TRBV15 to TRBJ2-5, with TRBD2 identical over 9 bases. The V gene end was trimmed by 5 bases and the J gene end by 6 bases; junction bases not matched to a gene: 10. CDR1 is LNHNV, CDR2 YYDKDF, per germline (reference sequence). There are 15 residues in the CDR3. This chain's CDR3 is CATSGASGVSKTQYF. CDR3 nucleotide sequence: TGTGCCACCAGCGGGGCTAGCGGGGTCAGCAAGACCCAGTACTTC.

The CDR3 bases are TGTGCCAGCAGTGATATGGGCCCCAATCAGCCCCAGCATTTT. Residues: CASSDMGPNQPQHF. This chain joins TRBV25-1 and TRBJ1-5, with D unresolved. Germline V CDR1 and CDR2: MGHDK, SYGVNS. V gave up 3 bases and J gave up 3 bases, with 9 bases separating them. The CDR3 has 14 amino acids.

The table lists this clonotype with a few counts. The genes are TRBV3-1 and TRBJ2-7; D gene ambiguous. CDR1 is LGHDT and CDR2 is YNNKEL in the germline V gene (reference sequence). Trimming cost V 1 base and J 0 bases, with 7 bases left between them. The CDR3 loop spans 14 amino acids. CDR3 in DNA: TGTGCCAGCAGCCAAGCAGGCCTCTCCTACGAGCAGTACTTC. The encoded protein is CASSQAGLSYEQYF.

The chain joins TRBV25-1 to TRBJ2-1, with a possible D match to TRBD1 (6 bases). The V end lost 1 base, the J end lost 3 bases, and 10 bases lay between the germline ends. The CDR3 is made up of 15 amino acids. Germline values: CDR1 MGHDK, CDR2 SYGVNS. The CDR3 region has the DNA TGTGCCAGCAGTGAATCCAACAGGGTCTACAATGAGCAGTTCTTC. This translates into CASSESNRVYNEQFF.

The chain combines TRBV10-3 with TRBJ2-1; 10 positions match TRBD2. V lost 6 bases and J lost 7; bases outside the gene matches: 9. The germline V gene encodes CDR1 ENHRY and CDR2 SYGVKD. CDR3 length: 15 amino acids. The CDR3 loop reads CAIRAGLAPSNEQFF. For the CDR3, the DNA is TGTGCCATCAGAGCGGGACTAGCGCCGAGTAATGAGCAGTTCTTC.